This T cell receptor beta chain is from a study of cytomegalovirus exposure and HLA in healthy donors. Researchers ran the PCR with 60 Vbeta and 13 Jbeta primers. TCRdb keeps only in-frame clones here, not all; method: immunoSEQ multiplex PCR. The data show around 97,000 clones, around 60% seen once. Trimming stripped 3 bases from V and 1 base from J, with 11 bases between. CDR1 SGHVS and CDR2 FQNEAQ come from the germline V gene. The CDR3 contains 15 residues. Study-wide results and limits: A missense DCLRE1C variant was associated with V- and J-gene trimming of TCR beta chains in a later analysis, and an independent cohort replicated the association. There were a few CMV-associated chains whose specificity for CMV antigens was confirmed in vitro.

On this clone: As yet, its antigen is unknown.

The rearrangement joins TRBV7-8 to TRBJ2-3; unclear D gene. The material sequenced was PBMCs. The clonotype comes from a woman aged 45-60 years in good health and CMV-seronegative. In nucleotides, the CDR3 is TGTGCCAGCAGCTTCCCCGGGTCCCGCACAGATACGCAGTATTTT. Amino acids: CASSFPGSRTDTQYF.